Below, 14 T cell receptor beta chains from the same sample are listed, as sequenced in a study of vaccination and CD4 T cells after COVID-19. The time point here: late sampling 161 to 241 days after vaccination in a few convalescent patients. Treatment described: roughly 11-day PBMC culture with coronavirus spike peptide pools or control peptides (ViraFEST assay). Antigen specificity for these receptors is unknown. Cultured CD4+ T-cell DNA underwent Oncomine TCR Beta short-read sequencing. One entry per CDR3 protein, called by TCRdb with MiXCR from the PCR reads. Of about 17,000 distinct CDR3 sequences listed, around 52% are singletons. Sequences were derived from CD4+ T cells from blood, cultured in vitro, sampled about 7 months after SARS-CoV-2 vaccination. These receptors originate from a human donor who had recovered from COVID-19.

V and J are TRBV20-1 and TRBJ2-5, with D perhaps being TRBD1 or TRBD2 (6 bases each). In germline, CDR1 is DFQATT, CDR2 SNEGSKA (reference sequence). The CDR3 extends over 16 amino acids. With 1 base removed from V and 5 bases from J, the gap between germline ends came to 20 bases. The CDR3 region has the DNA TGCAGTGCTAGAGTGGGGGCGGGATGGGGAGAGGAGACCCAGTACTTC. Encoded protein: CSARVGAGWGEETQYF.

For the CDR3, the DNA is TGTGCCAGCAGTTACCGACGGGGATTCGGGACGGTGACTAACTATGGCTACACCTTC. Amino acid sequence: CASSYRRGFGTVTNYGYTF. The chain couples TRBV6-5 to TRBJ1-2, with D perhaps matching TRBD1 (5 bases). The V and J ends lost 2 bases and 0 bases respectively, with 22 bases between them. Germline lookup yields CDR1 MNHEY and CDR2 SVGAGI. This CDR3 is 19 amino acids long.

This clonotype was counted between two and nine times. This chain connects TRBV7-9 to TRBJ1-5; no clear D. The CDR3 contains 13 residues. CDR1 SEHNR and CDR2 FQNEAQ come from the germline V gene (reference sequence). Trimming pared 2 bases from V and 4 bases from J, leaving 6 bases between. The CDR3 spells CASSLFGNQPQHF. The DNA of the CDR3 is TGTGCCAGCAGCTTATTTGGGAATCAGCCCCAGCATTTT.

The V gene is TRBV20-1, the J gene TRBJ1-1; 8 positions match TRBD1. V shed 6 bases, J shed 0 bases, and the junction held 6 bases outside the gene matches. Germline V gives CDR1 DFQATT, CDR2 SNEGSKA (reference sequence). The CDR3 length is 14 residues. The DNA of the CDR3 is TGCAGTGCCCAGCCAGGGGGCATGAACACTGAAGCTTTCTTT. Protein sequence: CSAQPGGMNTEAFF.

The chain uses TRBV7-2 and TRBJ2-3; D is ambiguous. Germline V lookup: CDR1 SGHTA, CDR2 FQGNSA. CDR3 length: 12 amino acids. Trimming left V 5 bases short and J 7 bases short, with 10 bases between. CDR3 protein: CASSLVVHTQYF. CDR3 DNA sequence: TGTGCCAGCAGCCTCGTGGTCCATACGCAGTATTTT.

The chain joins TRBV6-1 to TRBJ1-2; 8 bases line up with TRBD1. Germline values: CDR1 MNHNS, CDR2 SASEGT. The CDR3 covers 16 residues. V shed 6 bases and J 0 bases; nucleotides not matched to a gene: 9. The CDR3 bases are TGTGCCAGCAGCCCCCTCGGACAGGGATCTAACTATGGCTACACCTTC. As protein: CASSPLGQGSNYGYTF.

The chain uses TRBV7-2 and TRBJ2-1; TRBD1 aligns across 8 bases. J gave up 3 bases and V 2 bases, and 3 bases lay outside the gene matches. This CDR3 has 15 amino acids. Germline V gene data show CDR1 as SGHTA and CDR2 as FQGNSA. CDR3 sequence (DNA): TGTGCCAGCAGCTTACAGGGGGCGGTCTACAATGAGCAGTTCTTC. Residues: CASSLQGAVYNEQFF.

This clonotype was counted only a few times. The CDR3 region has the DNA TGTGCCAGCAGTCTGGACAGGGCTTCACCCCTCCACTTT. Translation gives CASSLDRASPLHF. The rearrangement links TRBV6-1 to TRBJ1-6, with TRBD1 matching over 8 bases. V was pared by 5 bases and J by 9 bases, with 3 bases of the junction left unmatched. Germline V gene sequence: CDR1 MNHNS, CDR2 SASEGT. This CDR3 contains 13 residues.

The rearrangement uses TRBV6-2 or TRBV6-3 and TRBJ2-1; TRBD2 might be the D (5 bases). Germline V CDR1 and CDR2: MNHEY, SVGEGT. The CDR3 covers 13 residues. V was shortened by 1 base and J by 10 bases, with 11 bases between the two germline ends. Written as DNA, the CDR3 is TGTGCCAGCAGTTACTTTCGGGTAGCGGAGCAGTTCTTC. This gives the protein CASSYFRVAEQFF.

This clonotype showed up just a few times. This chain connects TRBV20-1 to TRBJ1-6, with a weak D call TRBD1 (6 bases). CDR3 length equals 13 residues. From germline, CDR1 is DFQATT and CDR2 SNEGSKA (reference sequence). The V and J ends lost 5 bases and 8 bases respectively, with 13 bases between them. The CDR3 here is CSARQAGYSPLHF. CDR3 sequence (DNA): TGCAGTGCTCGACAGGCGGGGTATTCACCCCTCCACTTT.

This clonotype was detected a few times. The CDR3 sequence is CASSFSGSSYNEQFF. In nucleotides, the CDR3 is TGTGCCAGCAGCTTTTCCGGGAGCTCCTACAATGAGCAGTTCTTC. This sequence joins TRBV7-2 and TRBJ2-1; tentative D call: TRBD2 (6 bases). CDR1 is SGHTA and CDR2 is FQGNSA in the germline V gene. The V gene lost 3 bases and the J gene lost 0 bases, with 9 bases spanning the gap. The CDR3 runs to 15 residues.

The V and J genes are TRBV6-5 and TRBJ1-6; D is perhaps TRBD1 (5 bases). V gave up 2 bases and J gave up 6 bases, with 11 bases separating them. CDR3 length: 15 residues. The germline V gene has CDR1 MNHEY and CDR2 SVGAGI. CDR3 amino acids: CASSYRQGFNSPLHF. Here the CDR3 DNA reads TGTGCCAGCAGTTACAGGCAGGGTTTTAATTCACCCCTCCACTTT.

The chain links TRBV6-1 to TRBJ1-1, with 7 bases identical to TRBD1. The CDR3 runs to 13 residues. Germline CDR1 is MNHNS and CDR2 is SASEGT. Losses at the gene ends were 10 bases for V and 8 bases for J; bases not matched to a gene: 13. The CDR3 DNA reads as TGTGCCACCGGAACAGGGGCCCTACCAGAAGCTTTCTTT. Amino acid sequence: CATGTGALPEAFF.

The V gene is TRBV2, the J gene TRBJ1-2; 7 bases fit TRBD1. The CDR3 has 16 residues. Germline V lookup: CDR1 SNHLY, CDR2 FYNNEI. The ends lost 4 bases at V and 2 bases at J; junction bases unmatched: 10. The DNA for the CDR3 is TGTGCCAGCAGTGCCCAGGGACAGCCTCTAAACTATGGCTACACCTTC. Its protein product is CASSAQGQPLNYGYTF.